This TCR beta chain was captured by sequencing in a study of blood T cell repertoires in COVID-19. Whole-study context: Acute and convalescent COVID-19 specimens originated in the United States, Italy and Spain. Sample material is recorded as cDNA or gDNA derived from T cells, B-cell-depleted T cells, or PBMCs.

As handled by the study authors: Reference gene primer amplification in the assay estimated nucleated cell counts. Method: immunoSEQ multiplex PCR; TCRdb's copy keeps in-frame clones and lacks some. From that table come the V and J calls and clone size; the DNA was used to work out D and trimming. The data hold 20,000 to 30,000 clones, with more than 80% observed a single time. V was clipped by 4 bases and J by 6 bases, with 13 bases between them. The CDR3 is 14 residues long. Germline-derived CDR1 and CDR2 are SGDLS and YYNGEE. It was during active infection that Seattle patients were enrolled and then longitudinally followed.

The clonotype comes from a woman aged 70-85 years with COVID-19, enrolled during active disease. The chain links TRBV9 to TRBJ1-4, with unresolved D. Sequencing was done on a sample of peripheral blood. The CDR3 loop reads CASSSVGRDEKLFF. The DNA for the CDR3 is TGTGCCAGCAGCTCGGTAGGGCGGGATGAAAAACTGTTTTTT.